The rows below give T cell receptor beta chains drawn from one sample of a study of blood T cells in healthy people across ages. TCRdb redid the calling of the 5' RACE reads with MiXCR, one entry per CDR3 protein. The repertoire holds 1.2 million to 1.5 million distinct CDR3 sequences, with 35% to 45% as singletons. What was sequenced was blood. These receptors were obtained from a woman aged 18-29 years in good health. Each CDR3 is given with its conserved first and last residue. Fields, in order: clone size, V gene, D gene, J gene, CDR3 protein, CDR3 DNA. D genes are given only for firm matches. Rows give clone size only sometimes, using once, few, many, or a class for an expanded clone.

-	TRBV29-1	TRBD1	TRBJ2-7	CSVEDPDRGRYEQYF	TGCAGCGTTGAAGATCCGGACAGGGGGCGATACGAGCAGTACTTC
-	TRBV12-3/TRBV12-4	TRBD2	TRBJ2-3	CASRPTGTSVTDTQYF	TGTGCCAGCAGACCCACCGGGACTAGCGTCACAGATACGCAGTATTTT
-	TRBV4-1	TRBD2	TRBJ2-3	CASSGTSTSTDTQYF	TGCGCCAGCAGCGGGACTAGCACGAGCACAGATACGCAGTATTTT
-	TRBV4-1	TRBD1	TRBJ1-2	CASSWDRGSDYGYTF	TGCGCCAGCAGCTGGGACAGGGGGTCGGACTATGGCTACACCTTC
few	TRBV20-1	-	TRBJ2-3	CSAPTATDTQYF	TGCAGTGCTCCGACGGCCACAGATACGCAGTATTTT
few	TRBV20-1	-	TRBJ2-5	CSARSGAETQYF	TGCAGTGCTAGATCAGGGGCAGAGACCCAGTACTTC
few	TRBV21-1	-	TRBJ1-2	CASSKQVGRDPYGYTF	TGTGCCAGCAGCAAACAAGTAGGGAGGGACCCTTATGGCTACACCTTC
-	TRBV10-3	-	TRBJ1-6	CAISEPLPDSPLHF	TGTGCCATCAGTGAGCCCCTCCCCGATTCACCCCTCCACTTT
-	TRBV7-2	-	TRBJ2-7	CASSQRAGLPYEQYF	TGTGCCAGCAGCCAGCGGGCGGGGTTACCCTACGAGCAGTACTTC
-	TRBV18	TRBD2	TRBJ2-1	CASSPARTSGNEQFF	TGTGCCAGCTCACCCGCAAGGACTAGCGGCAATGAGCAGTTCTTC
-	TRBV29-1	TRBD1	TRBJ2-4	CSAGQGARETRYF	TGCAGCGCTGGACAGGGGGCGAGGGAGACCCGGTACTTC
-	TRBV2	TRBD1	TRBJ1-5	CASRPFQGANQPQHF	TGTGCCAGCAGACCCTTTCAGGGGGCGAATCAGCCCCAGCATTTT
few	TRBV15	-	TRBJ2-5	CATSRGRTSPKETQYF	TGTGCCACCAGCAGAGGCCGAACGTCTCCTAAAGAGACCCAGTACTTC
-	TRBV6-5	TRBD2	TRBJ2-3	CASSYSISGSTDTQYF	TGTGCCAGCAGTTACTCGATTAGCGGGAGTACAGATACGCAGTATTTT
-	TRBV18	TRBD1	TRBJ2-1	CAISPDRQGGPMNEQFF	TGTGCCATCTCCCCAGACCGTCAAGGGGGCCCCATGAATGAGCAGTTCTTC
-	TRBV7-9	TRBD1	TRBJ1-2	CASSLAGTGSDYGYTF	TGTGCCAGCAGCTTAGCCGGGACAGGGAGCGACTATGGCTACACCTTC
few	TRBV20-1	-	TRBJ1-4	CSSLGGPNEKLFF	TGCAGTTCTCTCGGAGGCCCTAATGAAAAACTGTTTTTT
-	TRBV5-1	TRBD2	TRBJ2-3	CASSWDSGTSGTDTQYF	TGCGCCAGCAGCTGGGATAGTGGGACTAGCGGCACAGATACGCAGTATTTT
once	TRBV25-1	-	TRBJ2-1	CASTPRGSHNEQFF	TGTGCCAGCACCCCCCGGGGCAGTCACAATGAGCAGTTCTTC
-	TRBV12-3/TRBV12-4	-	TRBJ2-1	CASSFGSSGEQFF	TGTGCCAGCAGTTTCGGTTCGTCGGGGGAGCAGTTCTTC
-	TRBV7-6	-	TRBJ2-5	CASSLASPLIQETQYF	TGTGCCAGCAGCTTAGCCTCCCCGCTTATTCAAGAGACCCAGTACTTC
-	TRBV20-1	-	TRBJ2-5	CSATAGTLTDEQYF	TGCAGTGCTACCGCCGGGACCTTGACCGATGAGCAGTACTTC
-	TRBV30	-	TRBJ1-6	CAWTPTGNSPLHF	TGTGCCTGGACACCGACGGGTAATTCACCCCTCCACTTT
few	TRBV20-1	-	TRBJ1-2	CSASNGPEGYTF	TGCAGTGCTAGTAACGGGCCAGAGGGCTACACCTTC
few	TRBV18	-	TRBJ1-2	CASSPPSLANYGYTF	TGTGCCAGCTCACCACCGTCATTAGCTAACTATGGCTACACCTTC
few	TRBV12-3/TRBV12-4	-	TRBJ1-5	CASSFSPLSNQPQHF	TGTGCCAGCAGTTTCAGTCCACTCAGCAATCAGCCCCAGCATTTT
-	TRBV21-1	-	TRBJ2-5	CANSHGAQIEETQYF	TGTGCCAACAGCCACGGTGCCCAGATCGAAGAGACCCAGTACTTC
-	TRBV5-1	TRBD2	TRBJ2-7	CASSAGLAGFLYEQYF	TGCGCCAGCAGCGCGGGACTAGCGGGGTTCTTGTACGAGCAGTACTTC
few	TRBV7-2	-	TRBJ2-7	CASSTDVIRNEQYF	TGTGCCAGCAGCACAGATGTTATCAGAAATGAGCAGTACTTC
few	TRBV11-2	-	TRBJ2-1	CASSLGSRGKGLGNEQFF	TGTGCCAGCAGCTTAGGGAGCCGGGGGAAGGGCCTTGGGAATGAGCAGTTCTTC
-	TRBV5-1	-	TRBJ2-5	CASSSTSGDRKRTQYF	TGCGCCAGCAGCTCGACGTCGGGGGATCGAAAGAGGACCCAGTACTTC
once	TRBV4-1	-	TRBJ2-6	CASSQVGASGANVLTF	TGCGCCAGCAGCCAAGTTGGGGCCTCTGGGGCCAACGTCCTGACTTTC
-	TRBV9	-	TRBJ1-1	CASSPSPRSANTEAFF	TGTGCCAGCAGCCCATCCCCGAGGAGCGCCAACACTGAAGCTTTCTTT
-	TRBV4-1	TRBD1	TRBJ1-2	CASSQDRGAGGNYGYTF	TGCGCCAGCAGCCAAGATCGAGGGGCAGGGGGTAACTATGGCTACACCTTC
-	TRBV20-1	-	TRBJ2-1	CSARGTSRNEQFF	TGCAGTGCTAGAGGGACGTCGCGGAATGAGCAGTTCTTC
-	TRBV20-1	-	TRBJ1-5	CSARDPNSYYSNQPQHF	TGCAGTGCTAGGGACCCGAACAGCTATTATAGCAATCAGCCCCAGCATTTT
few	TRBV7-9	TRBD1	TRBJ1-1	CASSFQGGMNTEAFF	TGTGCCAGCAGCTTTCAGGGGGGGATGAACACTGAAGCTTTCTTT
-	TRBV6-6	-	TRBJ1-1	CASMMAGTEAFF	TGTGCCAGCATGATGGCAGGAACTGAAGCTTTCTTT
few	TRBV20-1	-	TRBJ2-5	CSAARQGGTQETQYF	TGCAGTGCCGCACGTCAGGGCGGGACTCAAGAGACCCAGTACTTC
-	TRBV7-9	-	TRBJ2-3	CASSNPPASTDTQYF	TGTGCCAGCAGCAACCCACCCGCTAGCACAGATACGCAGTATTTT
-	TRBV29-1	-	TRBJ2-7	CSVDIQTGGEQYF	TGCAGCGTTGACATACAAACCGGGGGCGAGCAGTACTTC
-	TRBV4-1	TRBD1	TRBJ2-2	CASSWTGGNTGELFF	TGCGCCAGCAGCTGGACAGGGGGCAACACCGGGGAGCTGTTTTTT
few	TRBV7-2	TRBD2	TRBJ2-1	CASSLSTSGGANEQFF	TGTGCCAGCAGCCTGTCGACTAGCGGGGGGGCCAATGAGCAGTTCTTC